This record concerns one T cell receptor (beta chain) sequence. The target of this receptor is not known. The sample holds no much larger clone one base away, and base qualities are not on file. These data belong to a study of CD8 T cells in Susac syndrome (dated by TCRdb to between 2018 and 2021). With regard to the full study: Whether CD8+ T cell activation and differentiation in Susac syndrome was antigen driven was tested using repertoire sequencing. Clonality of the CD8+ T cell repertoire was compared between over ten healthy donors, roughly 14 Susac syndrome patients and 15 or so multiple sclerosis patients. General conclusions and limits of the study: The study acknowledged that relatively few individuals were included in the TCR sequencing and HLA analysis.

Its CDR3 holds 14 amino acids, cysteine through phenylalanine. Of the read, only the CDR3 DNA is kept; its 42 bases are in frame from base 1. CDR1 and CDR2 (LGHNA, YSLEER) derive from the germline V gene. V gives up 0 bases and J gives up 4 bases, and the segment between their germline ends measures 10 bases. RNA was extracted using the RNeasy kit, and roughly 0.5 to 1 microgram was reverse transcribed with random hexamers. TCR beta CDR3 regions were amplified with the immunoSEQ multiplex PCR assay covering 54 Vbeta and 13 Jbeta segments. PCR amplification bias was corrected using a synthetic template baseline for primer optimization and computational correction. Per the authors' processing: Only productive sequences were kept, with reads annotated to V, D and J genes according to IMGT and analyzed in immunoSEQ Analyzer. To calculate clonality, Shannon entropy was normalized by log2 of the number of productive unique sequences and then subtracted from one. For each patient and control, public and private clones were evaluated among the 100 most prevalent clones. Clones were defined as Susac-specific if absent from the healthy and MS cohorts, from 900 to 1,300 published viral clones and from other ImmuneACCESS disease sequences. TCRdb passed the public sequencing reads through fastp at Q25 and MiXCR, retaining productive beta sequences. Each CDR3 protein gets just one entry, which takes the most common genes and DNA from the rows behind it. V and J calls and clone size were set by TCRdb, not the authors. This sample gives 130,000 or so distinct CDR3 sequences in total; 91% of them show up just once. Together, the top ten hold roughly 0.25% of the sample.

Peripheral blood CD8+ and CD4+ T cells from healthy donors, Susac syndrome patients and multiple sclerosis patients were profiled by high-throughput TCR beta sequencing. The multiple sclerosis controls were treatment-naive patients who had stable or active relapsing-remitting disease and met the revised McDonald criteria. Bulk CD8+ and CD4+ T cells were purified magnetically by negative isolation, whereas CD8+ TEMRA cells were enriched by FACS. Blood was collected in EDTA tubes and processed within 24 hours, with PBMCs isolated through density gradient centrifugation. PBMCs intended for TCR sequencing were cryopreserved in liquid nitrogen and thawed later in a water bath at 37 degrees C. A purity of at least 90% was achieved for sorted or isolated CD4+, CD8+ and CD8+ TEMRA cells.

The source material was CD8+ T cells from PBMCs. This TCR derives from a human donor with multiple sclerosis. The sequence is built from TRBV4-3 and TRBJ2-7; tentative D gene TRBD2, with 5 bases matching. The nucleotide sequence is given as TGCGCCAGCAGCCAAGATGAGGCGGGTTACGAGCAGTACTTC. Its protein product is CASSQDEAGYEQYF.